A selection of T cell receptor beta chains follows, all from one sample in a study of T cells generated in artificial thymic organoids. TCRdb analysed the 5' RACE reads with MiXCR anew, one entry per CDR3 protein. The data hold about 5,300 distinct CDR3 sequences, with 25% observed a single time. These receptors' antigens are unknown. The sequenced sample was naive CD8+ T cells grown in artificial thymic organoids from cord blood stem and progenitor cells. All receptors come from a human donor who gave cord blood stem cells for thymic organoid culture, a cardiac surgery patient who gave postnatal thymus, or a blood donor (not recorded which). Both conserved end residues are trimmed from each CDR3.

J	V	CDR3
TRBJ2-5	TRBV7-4	ASSLNPGETQY
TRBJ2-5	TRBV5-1	ASSLANQETQY
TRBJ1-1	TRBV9	ASSPIRRDTEAF
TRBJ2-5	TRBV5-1	ASRDRGKTQY
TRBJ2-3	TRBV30	AWSVGAGADTQY
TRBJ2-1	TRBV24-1	ATSDLDRGGANEQF
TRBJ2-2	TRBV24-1	ATSGSVAGTGELF
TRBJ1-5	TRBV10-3	AISEYQGCQPQH
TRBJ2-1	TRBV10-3	AIRCCGIHNEQF
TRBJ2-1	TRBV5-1	ASRRRENEQF
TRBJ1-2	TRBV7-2	ASSLGPGALGYT
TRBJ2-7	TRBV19	ASTVGQGGYEQY
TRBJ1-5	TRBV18	ASSRQGANQPQH
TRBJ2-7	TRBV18	ASSPVGQKSSYEQY
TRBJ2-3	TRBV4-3	ASSPRVLIRSGTQY
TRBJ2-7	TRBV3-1	ASSPAWLYEQY
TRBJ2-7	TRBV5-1	ASSLGAGLRQY
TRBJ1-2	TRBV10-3	AISGGVRGEGYGYT
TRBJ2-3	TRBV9	ASSPWTGATDTQY
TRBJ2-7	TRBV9	ASSVGQGRDEQY
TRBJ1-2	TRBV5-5	ASSLGQATHT
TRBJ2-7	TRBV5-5	ASSPSFYEQY
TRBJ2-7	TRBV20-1	SGRGSYEQY
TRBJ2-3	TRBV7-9	ASSSGRCTDTQY
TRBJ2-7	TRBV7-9	ASSLADSLYEQY
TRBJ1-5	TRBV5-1	ASSLGGSETPQH
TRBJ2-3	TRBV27	ASSWRQRGPDTQY
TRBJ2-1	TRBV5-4	ASRPGGGSYNEQF
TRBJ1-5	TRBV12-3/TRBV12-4	ASSLAQGNQPQH
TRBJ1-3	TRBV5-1	ASRGGPGNGNTIY
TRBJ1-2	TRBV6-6	ASSYPDCYGYT
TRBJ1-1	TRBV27	ASSFLGSTEAF
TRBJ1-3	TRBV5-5	ASSFLGQGCGNTIY
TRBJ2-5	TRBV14	ASSQAPCERKGETQY
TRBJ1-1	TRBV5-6	ASSSTSGGQGYMNTEAF
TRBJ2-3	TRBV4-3	ASSQDGGGTDTQY
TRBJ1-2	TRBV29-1	SVDRAINYGYT
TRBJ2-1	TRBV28	ASSSLKDLRDQYNEQF
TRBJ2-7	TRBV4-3	ASSQDRSPRTYEQY
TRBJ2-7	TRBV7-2	ASKTPGNPYEQY
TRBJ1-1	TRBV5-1	VSSLWRGPNTEAF